The rows below give T cell receptor beta chains drawn from one sample of a study of CD8 T cells in ankylosing spondylitis. TCRdb fed the 5' RACE reads into MiXCR, producing one record per CDR3 protein. The sample lists 200,000 or so distinct CDR3 sequences, 15% to 20% seen once, with approximately 4% in the top ten. The source material was blood, either unsorted or a sorted T cell fraction (not recorded which). The receptors were sampled from a male donor between 5 and 35 years old with ankylosing spondylitis or in good health (not recorded which). The CDR3 runs from the conserved cysteine through the conserved F or W. A D gene is named only where the DNA matches it firmly. The size field is filled for only some rows; it gives once, few, many or a size class.

abundance: many; v_gene: TRBV21-1; d_gene: .; j_gene: TRBJ2-5; CDR3nt: TGTGCCAGCAGCAAACTCTGGGGGGCGACCGATGTGACCCAGTACTTC; CDR3aa: CASSKLWGATDVTQYF
abundance: many; v_gene: TRBV10-3; d_gene: .; j_gene: TRBJ1-1; CDR3nt: TGTGCCATCAGCCGGACGGGGAACACTGAAGCTTTCTTT; CDR3aa: CAISRTGNTEAFF
abundance: many; v_gene: TRBV6-5; d_gene: .; j_gene: TRBJ2-1; CDR3nt: TGTGCCAGCGGAATAGGCAATGAGCAGTTCTTC; CDR3aa: CASGIGNEQFF
abundance: many; v_gene: TRBV12-3/TRBV12-4; d_gene: TRBD2; j_gene: TRBJ2-2; CDR3nt: TGTGCCAGCAGTTCCCGACTAGCGGGAGCTGGCGGGGAGCTGTTTTTT; CDR3aa: CASSSRLAGAGGELFF
abundance: many; v_gene: TRBV7-9; d_gene: .; j_gene: TRBJ1-1; CDR3nt: TGTGCCAGCAGCTCTTTGTACCCGGGAACGAACACTGAAGCTTTCTTT; CDR3aa: CASSSLYPGTNTEAFF
abundance: many; v_gene: TRBV29-1; d_gene: TRBD1; j_gene: TRBJ2-7; CDR3nt: TGCAGCGTGGGAACAGGGGCCCAGTACGAGCAGTACTTC; CDR3aa: CSVGTGAQYEQYF
abundance: many; v_gene: TRBV7-2; d_gene: .; j_gene: TRBJ2-4; CDR3nt: TGTGCCAGCAGCTTAAGGGCCCTAGTACCTCAGTACTTC; CDR3aa: CASSLRALVPQYF
abundance: few; v_gene: TRBV19; d_gene: .; j_gene: TRBJ2-1; CDR3nt: TGTGCCAGTAGTATAGGGCGGGGAATCTACAATGAGCAGTTCTTC; CDR3aa: CASSIGRGIYNEQFF
abundance: .; v_gene: TRBV29-1; d_gene: TRBD2; j_gene: TRBJ2-1; CDR3nt: TGCAGCGGCTACGGCGGGAGGTCCTACAATGAGCAGTTCTTC; CDR3aa: CSGYGGRSYNEQFF
abundance: .; v_gene: TRBV7-8; d_gene: .; j_gene: TRBJ1-4; CDR3nt: TGTGCCAGCAGCTTATACCGGGGTGAAAAACTGTTTTTT; CDR3aa: CASSLYRGEKLFF
abundance: many; v_gene: TRBV6-2/TRBV6-3; d_gene: TRBD2; j_gene: TRBJ2-1; CDR3nt: TGTGCCAGCCGACTAGCGGGATTGTATGAGCAGTTCTTC; CDR3aa: CASRLAGLYEQFF
abundance: many; v_gene: TRBV6-1; d_gene: .; j_gene: TRBJ2-6; CDR3nt: TGTGCCAGCAGTGACCGGGACTCCTTATTCTCTGGGGCCAACGTCCTGACTTTC; CDR3aa: CASSDRDSLFSGANVLTF
abundance: many; v_gene: TRBV4-1; d_gene: TRBD1; j_gene: TRBJ1-6; CDR3nt: TGCGCCAGCAGCTACGGGACAGGGTATAATTCACCCCTCCACTTT; CDR3aa: CASSYGTGYNSPLHF
abundance: .; v_gene: TRBV4-2; d_gene: .; j_gene: TRBJ2-3; CDR3nt: TGTGCCAGCAGCCACGGACCGGAGACCAAAGATACGCAGTATTTT; CDR3aa: CASSHGPETKDTQYF
abundance: many; v_gene: TRBV5-1; d_gene: .; j_gene: TRBJ2-1; CDR3nt: TGCGCCAGCAGCTTGGGACTAGGGGCGGGACCCTACAATGAGCAGTTCTTC; CDR3aa: CASSLGLGAGPYNEQFF
abundance: .; v_gene: TRBV20-1; d_gene: .; j_gene: TRBJ2-1; CDR3nt: TGCAGTGCCCCCCTAATGTCCAGCGAAGGGCAACAGTTCTTC; CDR3aa: CSAPLMSSEGQQFF
abundance: many; v_gene: TRBV29-1; d_gene: .; j_gene: TRBJ1-2; CDR3nt: TGCAGCGTTGAGAGGGGATACGACTATGGCTACACCTTC; CDR3aa: CSVERGYDYGYTF